The clone carrying this TCR beta chain was detected only a few times. This record comes from a study of T-cell reconstitution after alpha-beta-depleted transplantation in children. For TCRbeta, the library was prepared with unique molecular identifiers. TCRdb used MiXCR to reprocess the PCR reads, holding one entry per CDR3 protein. Of about 250,000 distinct CDR3 sequences listed, 20% to 30% are singletons. This clonotype originated in a female patient aged 2-9 years who had a stem cell transplant for congenital amegakaryocytic thrombocytopenia, so the T cells may come from the graft donor. The specimen was PBMCs, mostly from graft donor cells, collected 360 days after TCRalphabeta/CD19-depleted stem cell transplant.

The CDR3 coding sequence is TGTGCCAGCAGTTCCCTGACAGGTTACTACAATGAGCAGTTCTTC. Its translation is CASSSLTGYYNEQFF. This rearrangement joins TRBV28 to TRBJ2-1; tentative D call: TRBD1 (6 bases). V was trimmed by 4 bases and J by 3 bases, leaving 13 bases between them. Germline CDR1 is MDHEN and CDR2 is SYDVKM. The CDR3 has 15 amino acids. The variable domain in full, completed from reference TRBV28 and TRBJ2-1, reads DVKVTQSSRYLVKRTGEKVFLECVQDMDHENMFWYRQDPGLGLRLIYFSYDVKMKEKGDIPEGYSVSREKKERFSLILESASTNQTSMYLCASSSLTGYYNEQFFGPGTRLTVL.